These 22 T cell receptor beta chains came from one sample sequenced in a study of identical twins. MiXCR was run by TCRdb on the 5' RACE reads, yielding one entry per CDR3 protein. Altogether 690,000 or so distinct CDR3 sequences are present, 6.1% being singletons, with the ten largest covering approximately 1.6%. The sequenced material came from naive T cells sorted from blood. The receptor source for this set is a man between 18 and 35 years old in good health.

This clonotype was seen at least ten times. The rearrangement links TRBV6-5 to TRBJ1-5; D perhaps matches TRBD1 (5 bases). V was clipped by 4 bases and J by 1 base, with 14 bases between them. CDR1 is MNHEY, CDR2 SVGAGI, per germline. This CDR3 is built from 16 residues. CDR3 nucleotide sequence: TGTGCCAGCAGTTTACGAGGCCGGGACAGCAATCAGCCCCAGCATTTT. This gives the protein CASSLRGRDSNQPQHF.

With respect to this clonotype: This may be a read error, as it is one base from a much larger clone. This chain joins TRBV7-9 and TRBJ2-1; 9 bases agree with TRBD2. The CDR3 extends over 15 amino acids. V lost 6 bases, J lost 6 bases, and 9 bases stayed unmatched. CDR1 and CDR2 from the germline V gene are SEHNR and FQNEAQ (reference sequence). The CDR3 loop is CASRSIAGVANEQFF. CDR3 DNA: TGTGCCAGCAGATCCATAGCGGGAGTAGCCAATGAGCAGTTCTTC.

This chain connects TRBV18 to TRBJ2-7; D call uncertain. With 3 bases removed from V and 2 bases from J, the gap between germline ends came to 17 bases. The germline V gene encodes CDR1 KGHSH and CDR2 LQKENI. The CDR3 runs to 16 residues. In DNA, the CDR3 is TGTGCCAGCTCACCCCGAATTGGGCGAGAGGCCTACGAGCAGTACTTC. This encodes CASSPRIGREAYEQYF.

This clonotype has a count of ten or more. V usage is TRBV10-3 and J usage is TRBJ2-5; 7 nucleotides match TRBD1. V was clipped by 2 bases and J by 3 bases; unmatched bases: 9. The CDR3 has 16 residues. Germline CDR1 is ENHRY and CDR2 is SYGVKD. CDR3 residues: CAISEVFGTVKETQYF. CDR3 coding DNA: TGTGCCATCAGTGAGGTGTTTGGGACAGTAAAAGAGACCCAGTACTTC.

The sample holds a few counts of this clonotype. The CDR3 loop is CASSLRQGVEQYF. For the CDR3, the DNA is TGCGCCAGCAGCTTGAGACAGGGGGTCGAGCAGTACTTC. The chain uses TRBV5-1 and TRBJ2-7, with 9 bases identical to TRBD1. From germline, CDR1 is SGHRS and CDR2 YFSETQ. This CDR3 has 13 residues. Trimming removed 1 base from V and 6 bases from J; junction bases left unmatched: 2.

The chain has TRBV6-2 or TRBV6-3 and TRBJ2-7; 10 bases map to TRBD1. Germline CDR1 MNHEY, CDR2 SVGEGT. The length of the CDR3 is 15 residues. V gave up 6 bases and J gave up 0 bases; unmatched junction bases: 5. The CDR3 DNA sequence: TGTGCCAGCAGATCACGGGACAGGGGCTCCTACGAGCAGTACGTC. Residues: CASRSRDRGSYEQYV.

This clonotype was recorded many times. The genes are TRBV20-1 and TRBJ2-1; 9 bases are shared with TRBD2. V lost 1 base and J lost 6; bases outside the gene matches: 7. The CDR3 length is 15 residues. The germline CDR1 and CDR2 sequences are DFQATT and SNEGSKA (reference sequence). CDR3 in amino acids: CSARGAGLAPNEQFF. In DNA, the CDR3 is TGCAGTGCTAGAGGAGCCGGACTAGCGCCCAATGAGCAGTTCTTC.

The gene calls are TRBV5-1 and TRBJ2-5; 7 bases are a match to TRBD1. The CDR3 length is 14 residues. Per germline, CDR1 SGHRS and CDR2 YFSETQ. The ends lost 0 bases at V and 5 bases at J; junction bases unmatched: 4. CDR3 in amino acids: CASSLGQGYETQYF. The CDR3 coding sequence is TGCGCCAGCAGCTTGGGACAGGGATATGAGACCCAGTACTTC. The variable domain in full, with the rest retrieved from reference TRBV5-1 and TRBJ2-5, is KAGVTQTPRYLIKTRGQQVTLSCSPISGHRSVSWYQQTPGQGLQFLFEYFSETQRNKGNFPGRFSGRQFSNSRSEMNVSTLELGDSALYLCASSLGQGYETQYFGPGTRLLVL.

The count of this clonotype is one. The V gene is TRBV18, the J gene TRBJ2-1; 9 bases align to TRBD2. J was trimmed by 6 bases and V by 5 bases; bases with no gene match: 11. This CDR3 has 16 residues. CDR1 is KGHSH, CDR2 LQKENI, per germline. This CDR3 reads CASSAQGLAGLNEQFF. In DNA form, the CDR3 reads TGTGCCAGCTCAGCGCAGGGCCTAGCGGGACTCAATGAGCAGTTCTTC.

There are many counts of this clonotype. This chain links TRBV10-3 with TRBJ2-5; 8 bases fit TRBD1. This CDR3 has 12 amino acids. Germline V gene data show CDR1 as ENHRY and CDR2 as SYGVKD. The junction had 5 bases not matched to a gene; V was cut back by 11 bases and J by 3 bases. The CDR3 DNA follows: TGTGCCGTTCAGGGGGCCGAAGAGACCCAGTACTTC. This gives the protein CAVQGAEETQYF.

The chain recombines TRBV29-1 with TRBJ2-7, with D possibly being TRBD2 (6 bases). Trimming took off 2 bases at V and 4 bases at J, with 15 bases between the two ends. The CDR3 consists of 14 residues. Germline assignment: CDR1 SQVTM and CDR2 ANQGSEA. The CDR3 here is CSVETSRYQYEQYV. CDR3 in DNA: TGCAGCGTTGAAACTAGCAGATACCAGTACGAGCAGTACGTC.

The genes are TRBV11-1 and TRBJ1-4; D is possibly TRBD1 (5 bases). Germline values: CDR1 SGHAT, CDR2 FQDESV (reference sequence). The CDR3 extends over 14 amino acids. The V and J ends lost 5 bases and 8 bases respectively, with 15 bases between them. DNA for the CDR3: TGTGCCAGCAGCGCGGAGATTCGGGACGAAAAACTGTTTTTT. Its protein is CASSAEIRDEKLFF.

Ten or more counts support this clonotype. This chain connects TRBV9 to TRBJ1-1; D is uncertain. Between the trimmed V and J ends, which lost 0 bases and 3 bases, there was a span of 6 bases. The V gene's germline CDR1 is SGDLS and CDR2 YYNGEE. This CDR3 has 13 residues. CDR3 sequence: CASSVGSDTEAFF. CDR3 bases: TGTGCCAGCAGCGTAGGGTCGGACACTGAAGCTTTCTTT.

This clonotype appeared many times. The chain links TRBV29-1 to TRBJ1-4, with D unclear. Per germline, CDR1 SQVTM and CDR2 ANQGSEA. V was trimmed by 0 bases and J by 8 bases, leaving 19 bases between them. The CDR3 sequence is 16 residues long. The CDR3 nucleotides read TGCAGCGTTGAAGATCTGGGGATTGCTGGTGGGGAAAAACTGTTTTTT. Its translation is CSVEDLGIAGGEKLFF.

This clonotype was recorded many times. The chain is built from TRBV29-1 and TRBJ2-5, with unresolved D. The length of the CDR3 is 14 residues. The V end was cut by 6 bases, the J end by 3 bases, with 17 bases between. Germline values: CDR1 SQVTM, CDR2 ANQGSEA. The CDR3 loop reads CSVPRWSQKETQYF. For the CDR3, the DNA is TGCAGCGTCCCCAGGTGGTCCCAAAAAGAGACCCAGTACTTC.

This clonotype appeared a few times. The chain uses TRBV7-9 and TRBJ2-1; TRBD1 is a possible D gene (6 bases). This CDR3 has 12 residues. V was pared by 4 bases and J by 9 bases, with 10 bases between. Germline values: CDR1 SEHNR, CDR2 FQNEAQ (reference sequence). CDR3 sequence: CASSSDSREQFF. As DNA, the CDR3 is TGTGCCAGCAGCTCGGACAGCCGTGAGCAGTTCTTC.

At least ten counts were recorded for this clonotype. The chain couples TRBV5-1 to TRBJ1-6; a weak D match, TRBD1 (6 bases). Germline CDR1 and CDR2: SGHRS and YFSETQ. Trimming removed 1 base from V and 7 bases from J, with 12 bases in between. CDR3 length: 15 residues. CDR3 in amino acids: CASSLSTGRNSPLHF. CDR3 coding DNA: TGCGCCAGCAGCTTGTCCACAGGGCGAAATTCACCCCTCCACTTT.

There are a few counts of this clonotype. The chain carries TRBV3-1 and TRBJ1-5; weak D call: TRBD1 (5 bases). Trimming took 1 base from V and 0 from J, leaving 7 bases between them. In germline, CDR1 is LGHDT, CDR2 YNNKEL (reference sequence). The CDR3 is 15 amino acids. CDR3 in amino acids: CASSQGRDSNQPQHF. In DNA, the CDR3 is TGTGCCAGCAGCCAAGGCAGGGATAGCAATCAGCCCCAGCATTTT.

There are a few counts of this clonotype. The chain joins TRBV5-1 to TRBJ2-1; possibly TRBD2 for D (5 bases). Germline CDR1 SGHRS, CDR2 YFSETQ. The CDR3 is 14 residues long. V was cut by 0 bases and J by 10 bases, with 14 bases left in between. The DNA for the CDR3 is TGCGCCAGCAGCTTGGACGGCAACGGCGGGGAGCAGTTCTTC. Translated, it gives CASSLDGNGGEQFF.

This clonotype was observed many times. The chain uses TRBV20-1 and TRBJ2-1; TRBD2 might be the D (6 bases). This CDR3 is built from 17 residues. The V gene's germline CDR1 is DFQATT and CDR2 SNEGSKA (reference sequence). V was cut by 0 bases and J by 0 bases, with 15 bases left in between. In DNA, the CDR3 is TGCAGTGCTAGAGATCATTTCGGGACTTCCTCCTACAATGAGCAGTTCTTC. As protein: CSARDHFGTSSYNEQFF.

This chain joins TRBV5-1 and TRBJ2-5; 14 bases line up with TRBD2. V lost 0 bases to trimming and J lost 4 bases; unmatched junction nucleotides: 2. Germline assignment: CDR1 SGHRS and CDR2 YFSETQ. CDR3 length equals 16 residues. The CDR3 reads CASSLAGTSGGETQYF. The CDR3 region has the DNA TGCGCCAGCAGCTTGGCCGGGACTAGCGGGGGAGAGACCCAGTACTTC.

This clonotype has at least ten counts. The chain combines TRBV12-3 or TRBV12-4 with TRBJ2-5; D might be TRBD2 (5 bases). The CDR3 loop spans 16 amino acids. V was clipped by 5 bases and J by 5 bases, with 21 bases between them. The CDR3, as DNA: TGTGCCAGCAGTCGGTCCCCTAGCAGGAGGCGGGAGACCCAGTACTTC. It codes for CASSRSPSRRRETQYF.